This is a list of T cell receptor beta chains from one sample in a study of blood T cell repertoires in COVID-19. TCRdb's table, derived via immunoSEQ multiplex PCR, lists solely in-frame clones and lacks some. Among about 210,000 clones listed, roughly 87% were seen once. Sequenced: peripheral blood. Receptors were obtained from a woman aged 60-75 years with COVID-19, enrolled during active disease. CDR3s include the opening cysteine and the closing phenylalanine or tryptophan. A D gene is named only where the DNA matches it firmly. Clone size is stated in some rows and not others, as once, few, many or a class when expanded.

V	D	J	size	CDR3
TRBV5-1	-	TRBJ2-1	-	CASSLGGFSYNEQFF
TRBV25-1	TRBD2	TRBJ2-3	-	CASSDPRLAGGLDTQYF
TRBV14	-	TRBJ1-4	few	CASRRGGDGEKLFF
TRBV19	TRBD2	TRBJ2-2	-	CASTPSGGSNTGELFF
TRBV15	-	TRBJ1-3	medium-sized	CATSNQFTIYF
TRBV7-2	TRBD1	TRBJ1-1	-	CASSLFRDREAFF
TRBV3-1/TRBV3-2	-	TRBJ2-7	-	CASSQDTVGGREQYF
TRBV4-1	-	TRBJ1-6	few	CASSPDRFNSPLHF
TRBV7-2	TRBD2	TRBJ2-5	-	CASSLPLAGDSETQYF
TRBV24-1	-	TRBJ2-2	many	CATSDLTSSNTGELFF
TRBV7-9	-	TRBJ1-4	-	CASSLETANEKLFF
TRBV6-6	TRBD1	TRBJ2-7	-	CASSYNADRGSYEQYF
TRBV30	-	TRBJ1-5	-	CAWSGQSNQPQHF
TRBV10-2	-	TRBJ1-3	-	CASSARGEYGNTIYF
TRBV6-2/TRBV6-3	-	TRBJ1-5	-	CASSLPGGGNQPQHF
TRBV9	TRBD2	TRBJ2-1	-	CASSGSEGGLFGEQFF
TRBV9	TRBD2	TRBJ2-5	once	CASSVATGGNQETQYF
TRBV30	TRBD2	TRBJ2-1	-	CAWSSLAGSYNEQFF
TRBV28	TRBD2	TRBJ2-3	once	CASSLWASGNTDTQYF
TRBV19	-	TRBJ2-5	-	CASSRNGGRETQYF
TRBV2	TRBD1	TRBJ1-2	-	CASSDSSGTALNYGYTF
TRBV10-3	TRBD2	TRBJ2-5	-	CAISESLLAGGQETQYF
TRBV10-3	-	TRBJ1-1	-	CAISARGTDTEAFF
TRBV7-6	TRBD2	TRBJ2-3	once	CASSRGLAAWESDTQYF
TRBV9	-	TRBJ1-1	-	CASSVAGADTEAFF
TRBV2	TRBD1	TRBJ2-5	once	CASSERQGDSETQYF